A few counts support the clone carrying this TCR beta chain. Its target is unknown. Amplified regions were TCR beta CDR3 sequences from RNA transcripts. HTBI primers drove first-round RT-PCR of the TCR CDR3. Each CDR3 protein gets one entry after TCRdb re-called the multiplex PCR reads with MiXCR. The sample consists of approximately 740,000 distinct CDR3 sequences, 12% to 15% of them appearing once. This sample is drawn from a study of T cells in Graves' hyperthyroidism and ophthalmopathy. Overall study results and limits: Ophthalmopathy was told apart from stable hyperthyroidism by a 13 V-J model. Most clonotypes expanded in the thyroid (above 0.001) were also present in blood.

CDR3 length: 16 amino acids. Germline V gene lookup returns CDR1 SGHVS and CDR2 FQNEAQ. Losses at the gene ends were 5 bases for V and 7 bases for J; bases not matched to a gene: 16. This chain connects TRBV7-8 to TRBJ1-2; TRBD1 aligns across 7 bases. Sequenced: blood. This receptor was taken from a woman aged 18-29 years with Graves' hyperthyroidism. The CDR3 DNA follows: TGTGCCAGCAGCCAGAGTCCGGACAGGCTTCCTTTTGGCTACACCTTC. Its protein is CASSQSPDRLPFGYTF.